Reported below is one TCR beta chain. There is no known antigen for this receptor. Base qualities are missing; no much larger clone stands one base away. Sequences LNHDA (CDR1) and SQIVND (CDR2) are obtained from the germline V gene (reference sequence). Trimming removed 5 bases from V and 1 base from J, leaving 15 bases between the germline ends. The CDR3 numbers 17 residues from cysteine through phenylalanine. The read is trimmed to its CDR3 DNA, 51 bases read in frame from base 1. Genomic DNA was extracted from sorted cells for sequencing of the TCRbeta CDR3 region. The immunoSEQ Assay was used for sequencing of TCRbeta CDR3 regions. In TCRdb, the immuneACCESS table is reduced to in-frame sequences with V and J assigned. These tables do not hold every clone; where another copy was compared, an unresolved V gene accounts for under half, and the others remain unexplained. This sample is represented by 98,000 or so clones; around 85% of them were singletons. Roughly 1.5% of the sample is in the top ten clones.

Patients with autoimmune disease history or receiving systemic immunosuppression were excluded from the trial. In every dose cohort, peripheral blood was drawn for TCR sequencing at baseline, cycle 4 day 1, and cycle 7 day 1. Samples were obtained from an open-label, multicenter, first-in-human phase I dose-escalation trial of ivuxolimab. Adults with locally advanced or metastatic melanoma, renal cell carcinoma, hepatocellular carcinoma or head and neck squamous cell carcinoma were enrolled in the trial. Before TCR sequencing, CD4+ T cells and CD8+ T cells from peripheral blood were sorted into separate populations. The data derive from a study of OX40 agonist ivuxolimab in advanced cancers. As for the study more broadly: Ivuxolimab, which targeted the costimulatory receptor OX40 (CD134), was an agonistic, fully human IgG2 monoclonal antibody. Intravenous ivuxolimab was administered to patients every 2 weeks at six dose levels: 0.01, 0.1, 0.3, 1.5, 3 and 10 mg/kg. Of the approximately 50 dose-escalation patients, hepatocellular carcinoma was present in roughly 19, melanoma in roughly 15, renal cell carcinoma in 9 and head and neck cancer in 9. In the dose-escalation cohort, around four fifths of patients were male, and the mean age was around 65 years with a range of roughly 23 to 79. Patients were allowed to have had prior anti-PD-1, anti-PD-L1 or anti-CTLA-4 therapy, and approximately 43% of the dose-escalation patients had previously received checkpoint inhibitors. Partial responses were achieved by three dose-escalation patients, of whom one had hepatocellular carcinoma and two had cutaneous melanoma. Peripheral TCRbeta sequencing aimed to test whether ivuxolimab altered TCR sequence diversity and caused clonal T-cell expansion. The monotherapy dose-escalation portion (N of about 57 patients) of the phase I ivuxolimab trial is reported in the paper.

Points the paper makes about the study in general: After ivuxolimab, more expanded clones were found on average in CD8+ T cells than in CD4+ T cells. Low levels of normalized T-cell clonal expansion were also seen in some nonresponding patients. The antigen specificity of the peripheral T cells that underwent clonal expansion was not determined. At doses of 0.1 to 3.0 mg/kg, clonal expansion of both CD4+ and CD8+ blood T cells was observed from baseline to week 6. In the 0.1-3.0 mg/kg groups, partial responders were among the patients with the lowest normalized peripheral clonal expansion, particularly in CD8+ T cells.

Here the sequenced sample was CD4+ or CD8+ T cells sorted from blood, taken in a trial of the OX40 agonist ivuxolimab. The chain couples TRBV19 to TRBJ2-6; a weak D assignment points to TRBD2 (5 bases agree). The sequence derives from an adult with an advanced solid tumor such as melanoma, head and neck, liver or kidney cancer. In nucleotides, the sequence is TGTGCCAGTAGTCTAGTTAGCGCCGGGTCTGGGGCCAACGTCCTGACTTTC. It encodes CASSLVSAGSGANVLTF.